A single sample is the source of the 25 T cell receptor beta chains below, sequenced in a study of T cell repertoires in cytomegalovirus infection (dated by TCRdb to the late 2010s). The sample's treatment or condition label, decoded: in vitro stimulation with specific CMV peptide epitopes to enrich CMV-specific T cells. These receptors' targets are unknown. The listed sequencing device is Illumina HiSeq 1500. TCRdb redid the processing of the public reads, applying fastp at Q25 and MiXCR, and retained in-frame beta chains. Every entry covers one CDR3 protein and lists the most common genes and DNA from its rows. Within this sample are 750,000 to 950,000 distinct CDR3 sequences, with about 28% of them counted one time only. Roughly 13% of the sample is taken by the ten largest. Sequencing used cultured CD8+ T cells from PBMCs, obtained from culture after CMV antigen stimulation. The source of these receptors is a human donor in good health (CMV status not recorded). Some clones in this sample may be carry-over from other donors' samples.

The genes are TRBV6-8 and TRBJ2-2; no clear D gene. Between the trimmed V and J ends, which lost 2 bases and 3 bases, there was a span of 4 bases. The CDR3 loop spans 13 amino acids. Germline CDR1 is MNHGY and CDR2 is SAAAGT. The CDR3 here is CASSYRYTGELFF. CDR3 DNA: TGTGCCAGCAGTTACCGTTACACCGGGGAGCTGTTTTTT.

The rearrangement joins TRBV5-8 to TRBJ2-3, with TRBD2 matching over 7 bases. The CDR3 loop spans 14 amino acids. The V gene's germline CDR1 is SGHTS and CDR2 YDEGEE. The trim removed 9 bases at V and 0 bases at J, leaving 7 bases unmatched. Here the CDR3 DNA reads TGTGCCACCGGCTCGGGGGGTAGCACAGATACGCAGTATTTT. It specifies CATGSGGSTDTQYF.

The chain has TRBV6-2 or TRBV6-3 and TRBJ2-1, with TRBD2 matching 11 bases. With 2 bases clipped from V and 2 bases from J, the junction kept 5 bases outside the gene matches. The CDR3 sequence is 17 residues long. The germline V gene has CDR1 MNHEY and CDR2 SVGEGT. CDR3 DNA: TGTGCCAGCAGTTACCGGGGACTAGCGGCGCCCTACAATGAGCAGTTCTTC. It is translated as CASSYRGLAAPYNEQFF.

V and J are TRBV5-6 and TRBJ2-1, with 9 nucleotides matching TRBD2. The CDR3 consists of 16 residues. The germline V gene has CDR1 SGHDT and CDR2 YYEEEE. After removal of 0 bases from V and 7 bases from J, the junction contained 8 bases not matched to a gene. DNA for the CDR3: TGTGCCAGCAGCTTGGTACCAGCGGGGGGAGGGAATGAGCAGTTCTTC. Protein: CASSLVPAGGGNEQFF.

The table lists this clonotype with a few counts. V gene TRBV14 combines with J gene TRBJ2-3, with D perhaps TRBD2 (6 bases). The CDR3 runs to 19 residues. CDR1 and CDR2 from the germline V gene are SGHDN and FVKESK. V was cut by 4 bases and J by 0 bases, with 23 bases left in between. CDR3 DNA: TGTGCCAGCAGCCTCGCCTGGATGGAGGGACCCACTAGCACAGATACGCAGTATTTT. Translated: CASSLAWMEGPTSTDTQYF.

The sample holds many counts of this clonotype. The rearrangement joins TRBV12-3 or TRBV12-4 to TRBJ2-5, with D uncertain. V shed 4 bases and J shed 5 bases, with 8 bases lying between them. The CDR3 consists of 12 residues. The CDR3 DNA follows: TGTGCCAGCAGTTGGGAAGGGGAGACCCAGTACTTC. As protein: CASSWEGETQYF.

This clonotype occurred a few times. This chain links TRBV27 with TRBJ1-1; tentative D call: TRBD1 (5 bases). Germline V gene data show CDR1 as MNHEY and CDR2 as SMNVEV (reference sequence). CDR3 length: 13 residues. Trimming took off 6 bases at V and 3 bases at J, with 11 bases between the two ends. The CDR3 nucleotides read TGTGCCAGCAGAACTATCAGGGACACTGAAGCTTTCTTT. Its protein is CASRTIRDTEAFF.

The genes are TRBV27 and TRBJ2-1; 9 bases agree with TRBD1. Germline V lookup: CDR1 MNHEY, CDR2 SMNVEV (reference sequence). The junction had 6 bases not matched to a gene; V was cut back by 3 bases and J by 6 bases. The CDR3 runs 15 residues. DNA of the CDR3: TGTGCCAGCAGTTTTGCGGGACAGGGCATCAATGAGCAGTTCTTC. It specifies CASSFAGQGINEQFF.

This clonotype showed up just a few times. The V gene is TRBV9, the J gene TRBJ1-6; D gene uncertain. There are 15 residues in the CDR3. Germline lookup yields CDR1 SGDLS and CDR2 YYNGEE. V gave up 0 bases and J gave up 9 bases, with 13 bases separating them. CDR3: CASSVGVSVGSPLHF. The CDR3 DNA follows: TGTGCCAGCAGCGTAGGCGTCAGCGTGGGTTCACCCCTCCACTTT.

V gene TRBV7-4 combines with J gene TRBJ2-7; TRBD1 or TRBD2 may be the D gene (5 bases each). The CDR3 runs 12 residues. The germline V and J ends were trimmed by 4 bases and 3 bases, with 7 bases remaining between them. Germline values: CDR1 SGHVT, CDR2 SQSDAQ. The CDR3 bases are TGTGCCAGCAGCTGGGACGGCTACGAGCAGTACTTC. Translated, it gives CASSWDGYEQYF.

This clonotype was observed a few times. The V call is TRBV12-5, the J call TRBJ2-2, with a tentative D call TRBD1 (6 bases). The ends were cut back, 3 bases at V and 7 bases at J, with 12 bases in the middle. From germline, CDR1 is LGHNT and CDR2 FRNRAP. The CDR3 has 14 residues. The CDR3 protein is CASGLQGENGELFF. The CDR3 DNA sequence: TGTGCTAGTGGTTTACAGGGAGAGAACGGGGAGCTGTTTTTT.

This clonotype was detected a few times. The CDR3 is CASSTAGTSGGQNTGELFF. CDR3 bases: TGTGCCAGCAGCACTGCCGGGACTAGCGGGGGACAGAACACCGGGGAGCTGTTTTTT. The chain joins TRBV7-9 to TRBJ2-2; TRBD2 matches 14 bases. The V gene end was trimmed by 5 bases and the J gene end by 1 base; junction bases not matched to a gene: 9. CDR1 is SEHNR, CDR2 FQNEAQ, per germline (reference sequence). This CDR3 is built from 19 residues.

This clonotype was counted once. J is TRBJ2-4 and V is TRBV6-5; TRBD1 matches at 9 bases. This CDR3 is 15 amino acids long. Germline CDR1 reads MNHEY; CDR2 reads SVGAGI. J gave up 7 bases and V 6 bases, and 10 bases lay outside the gene matches. CDR3 DNA: TGTGCCAGCAGGCCGACAGGGGGGGCCTTGAACATTCAGTACTTC. Protein product: CASRPTGGALNIQYF.

In this sample, this clonotype turned up a few times. The rearrangement joins TRBV7-6 to TRBJ1-3, with D tentatively TRBD1 (5 bases). The germline V gene has CDR1 SGHVS and CDR2 FNYEAQ. Trimming stripped 0 bases from V and 5 bases from J, with 17 bases between. The CDR3 runs to 17 residues. This chain's CDR3 is CASSLAGGLATRNTIYF. The CDR3, as DNA: TGTGCCAGCAGCTTAGCGGGGGGACTGGCGACCCGAAACACCATATATTTT. Full variable domain (rest looked up from reference TRBV7-6 and TRBJ1-3): GAGVSQSPRYKVTKRGQDVALRCDPISGHVSLYWYRQALGQGPEFLTYFNYEAQQDKSGLPNDRFSAERPEGSISTLTIQRTEQRDSAMYRCASSLAGGLATRNTIYFGEGSWLTVV.

The rearrangement uses TRBV12-3 or TRBV12-4 and TRBJ1-4, with D possibly being TRBD1 (5 bases). V was shortened by 6 bases and J by 7 bases, with 15 bases between the two germline ends. The CDR3 extends over 14 amino acids. The CDR3 loop reads CASSTLGEGEKLFF. CDR3 DNA sequence: TGTGCCAGCAGCACCCTGGGGGAGGGTGAAAAACTGTTTTTT.

The chain is built from TRBV27 and TRBJ1-4; 11 nucleotides align to TRBD1. Germline loops: CDR1 MNHEY, CDR2 SMNVEV (reference sequence). V lost 6 bases to trimming and J lost 7 bases; unmatched junction nucleotides: 19. The CDR3 sequence is 19 residues long. The CDR3 DNA follows: TGTGCCAGCAGGAACCTTCTGGGGACAGGGGGTCCGAAGGGTGAAAAACTGTTTTTT. Its protein product is CASRNLLGTGGPKGEKLFF.

The rearrangement joins TRBV9 to TRBJ2-6; no definite D call. Germline V gives CDR1 SGDLS, CDR2 YYNGEE. The CDR3 has 16 amino acids. The V gene lost 0 bases and the J gene lost 0 bases, with 7 bases spanning the gap. This CDR3 is CASSVAPGSGANVLTF. The CDR3 DNA is TGTGCCAGCAGCGTAGCCCCAGGCTCTGGGGCCAACGTCCTGACTTTC.

This chain joins TRBV7-1 and TRBJ1-4, with TRBD1 as a possible D gene (6 bases). TRBV7-1 is filed as an ORF, its function uncertain. Trimming shortened V by 3 bases and J by 3 bases, and 11 bases separated the two germline ends. The CDR3 runs 15 residues. In DNA, the CDR3 is TGTGCCAGCAGCTCGAATGGACAGCCTAATGAAAAACTGTTTTTT. It is translated as CASSSNGQPNEKLFF.

The genes are TRBV27 and TRBJ2-1, with D unclear. Trimming took off 0 bases at V and 8 bases at J, with 8 bases between the two ends. This CDR3 has 13 residues. CDR1 is MNHEY, CDR2 SMNVEV, per germline (reference sequence). The CDR3: CASSLSSAYEQFF. CDR3 DNA: TGTGCCAGCAGTTTATCATCAGCCTATGAGCAGTTCTTC.

The chain is built from TRBV4-1 and TRBJ2-1; D is perhaps TRBD1 or TRBD2 (6 bases each). V was shortened by 0 bases and J by 9 bases, with 18 bases between the two germline ends. The CDR3 is 16 amino acids. CDR1 and CDR2 from the germline V gene are MGHRA and YSYEKL. The CDR3: CASSQDMGGGRVEQFF. The CDR3 bases are TGCGCCAGCAGCCAAGATATGGGGGGCGGGCGGGTTGAGCAGTTCTTC.

CDR3 sequence: CASSLKQGGDEQYF. Written as DNA, the CDR3 is TGTGCCAGCAGTTTAAAGCAGGGTGGCGACGAGCAGTACTTC. This chain joins TRBV27 and TRBJ2-7, with D maybe TRBD1 (5 bases). V dropped 2 bases and J dropped 5 bases, with 13 bases sitting between them. The CDR3 covers 14 residues. The V gene's germline CDR1 is MNHEY and CDR2 SMNVEV (reference sequence).

This clonotype was seen a handful of times. The rearrangement uses TRBV28 and TRBJ2-5; D unresolved. With 1 base removed from V and 1 base from J, the gap between germline ends came to 10 bases. This CDR3 has 15 residues. Germline V CDR1 and CDR2: MDHEN, SYDVKM. The CDR3 nucleotides are TGTGCCAGCAGTTTATATCGCCTCCTCCAAGAGACCCAGTACTTC. The encoded protein is CASSLYRLLQETQYF.

The rearrangement links TRBV19 to TRBJ1-1; D gene unclear. There are 13 residues in the CDR3. Trimming removed 8 bases from V and 0 bases from J, with 10 bases in between. Germline V gene data show CDR1 as LNHDA and CDR2 as SQIVND (reference sequence). The CDR3 loop is CASCMGMNTEAFF. The CDR3 DNA is TGTGCCAGTTGCATGGGAATGAACACTGAAGCTTTCTTT.

The chain joins TRBV7-9 to TRBJ2-7; TRBD1 agrees at 9 bases. The CDR3 covers 16 residues. The J segment lost 0 bases and the V segment lost 4 bases, leaving 7 bases of the junction unmatched. Germline loops: CDR1 SEHNR, CDR2 FQNEAQ (reference sequence). This CDR3 is CASSSTWTGDSYEQYF. CDR3 coding DNA: TGTGCCAGCAGCTCTACCTGGACAGGGGACTCCTACGAGCAGTACTTC.

The chain employs TRBV7-9 and TRBJ1-2; no reliable D call. Trimming took 1 base from V and 5 from J, leaving 11 bases between them. This CDR3 has 14 amino acids. The V gene's germline CDR1 is SEHNR and CDR2 FQNEAQ (reference sequence). The CDR3 reads CASSLVEARYGYTF. DNA of the CDR3: TGTGCCAGCAGCTTAGTTGAAGCCCGGTATGGCTACACCTTC.